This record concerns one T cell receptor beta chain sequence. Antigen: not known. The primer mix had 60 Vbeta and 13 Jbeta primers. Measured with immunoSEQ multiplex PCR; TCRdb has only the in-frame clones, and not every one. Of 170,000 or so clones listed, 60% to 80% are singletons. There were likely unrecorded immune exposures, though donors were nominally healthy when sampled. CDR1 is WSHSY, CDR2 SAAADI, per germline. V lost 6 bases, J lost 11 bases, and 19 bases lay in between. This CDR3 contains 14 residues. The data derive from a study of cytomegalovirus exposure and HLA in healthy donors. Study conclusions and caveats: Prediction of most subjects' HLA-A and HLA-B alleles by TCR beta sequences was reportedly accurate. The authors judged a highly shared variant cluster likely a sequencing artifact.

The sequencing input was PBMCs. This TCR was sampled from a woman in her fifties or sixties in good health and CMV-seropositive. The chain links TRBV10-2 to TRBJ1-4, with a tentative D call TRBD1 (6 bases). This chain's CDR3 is CASSAKGEMEKLFF. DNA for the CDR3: TGCGCCAGCAGCGCCAAGGGGGAGATGGAGAAACTGTTTTTT.